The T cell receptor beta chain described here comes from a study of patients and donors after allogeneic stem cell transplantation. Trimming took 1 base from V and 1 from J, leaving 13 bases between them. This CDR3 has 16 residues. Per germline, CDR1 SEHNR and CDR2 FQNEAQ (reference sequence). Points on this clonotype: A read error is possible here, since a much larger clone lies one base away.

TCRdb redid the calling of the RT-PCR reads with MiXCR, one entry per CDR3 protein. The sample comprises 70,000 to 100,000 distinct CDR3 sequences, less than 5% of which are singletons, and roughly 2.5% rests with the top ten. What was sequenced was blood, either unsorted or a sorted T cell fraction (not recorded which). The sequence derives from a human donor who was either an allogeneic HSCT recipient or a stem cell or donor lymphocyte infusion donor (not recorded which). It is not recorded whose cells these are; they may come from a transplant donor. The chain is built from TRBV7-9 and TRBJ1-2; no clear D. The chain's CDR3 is CASSLVAANGNYGYTF. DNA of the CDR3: TGTGCCAGCAGCTTAGTAGCAGCCAATGGTAACTATGGCTACACCTTC.